These 23 T cell receptor beta chains share one sample of origin, sequenced in a study of response to subunit inactivated influenza vaccine (dated by TCRdb to the late 2010s). Libraries were constructed by RT-PCR. The listed sequencing device is Illumina HiSeq 2500. TCRdb applied fastp at Q25 and MiXCR to the public reads, then kept only in-frame beta chains. Every distinct CDR3 protein forms one entry, paired with its most common genes and DNA. The sample yields 450,000 to 600,000 distinct CDR3 sequences; 6.5% to 8% were counted once. The ten largest clones represent over 10% of the sample. The sequencing here drew on PBMCs from blood, taken roughly 24 months after vaccination. The receptor set was obtained from a man in his fifties or sixties who received an inactivated influenza vaccine. Donor details come from another sample of the same person, matched by shared clones.

This clonotype was picked up a small number of times. This rearrangement joins TRBV4-3 to TRBJ2-3; 8 bases match TRBD1. CDR3 length: 16 amino acids. J gave up 2 bases and V 1 base, and 5 bases lay outside the gene matches. The germline V gene has CDR1 LGHNA and CDR2 YSLEER. CDR3 residues: CASSQVQGAITDTQYF. CDR3 in DNA: TGCGCCAGCAGCCAAGTTCAGGGGGCAATCACAGATACGCAGTATTTT.

The chain recombines TRBV7-2 with TRBJ2-7; D is possibly TRBD1 (6 bases). This CDR3 contains 15 residues. The V gene's germline CDR1 is SGHTA and CDR2 FQGNSA. Trimming stripped 5 bases from V and 3 bases from J, with 17 bases between. The CDR3 sequence is CASSEGGQRFYEQYF. DNA of the CDR3: TGTGCCAGCAGCGAAGGGGGTCAAAGATTCTACGAGCAGTACTTC.

This clonotype has more than one count but fewer than ten. The genes are TRBV4-3 and TRBJ1-2; D gene ambiguous. Trimming left V 1 base short and J 2 bases short, with 11 bases between. Per the germline V gene, CDR1 is LGHNA and CDR2 is YSLEER. The CDR3 is 15 amino acids. The CDR3 DNA reads TGCGCCAGCAGCCAAGCCTTCTCCGGGAACTATGGCTACACCTTC. Translation gives CASSQAFSGNYGYTF.

This clonotype came up many times. The rearrangement links TRBV5-5 to TRBJ2-1, with TRBD2 matching 7 bases. Losses at the gene ends were 3 bases for V and 6 bases for J; bases not matched to a gene: 9. The CDR3 extends over 15 amino acids. Germline CDR1 SGHKS, CDR2 YYEKEE (reference sequence). The CDR3 DNA reads as TGTGCCAGCAGCTACGGTCTAGCGGTAACCAATGAGCAGTTCTTC. Amino acid sequence: CASSYGLAVTNEQFF.

The chain employs TRBV7-9 and TRBJ2-3, with TRBD2 identical over 9 bases. The CDR3 extends over 17 amino acids. V lost 2 bases and J lost 3; bases outside the gene matches: 9. CDR1 SEHNR and CDR2 FQNEAQ come from the germline V gene (reference sequence). The DNA for the CDR3 is TGTGCCAGCAGCTTATTGTTCCGGACTAGCGTTACAGATACGCAGTATTTT. Protein: CASSLLFRTSVTDTQYF.

This clonotype occurred many times. The chain carries TRBV7-2 and TRBJ2-7, with 12 bases matching TRBD2. This CDR3 comprises 16 residues. Germline V gene sequence: CDR1 SGHTA, CDR2 FQGNSA. V was clipped by 5 bases and J by 4 bases; unmatched bases: 9. The chain's CDR3 is CASSPAGLAGKYEQYF. CDR3 DNA: TGTGCCAGCAGCCCAGCCGGACTAGCGGGAAAGTACGAGCAGTACTTC.

This clonotype was detected many times. CDR3 nucleotides: TGTGCCAGCAGCTTATCAGGGCGAAGCAATTCACCCCTCCACTTT. It codes for CASSLSGRSNSPLHF. The rearrangement links TRBV11-2 to TRBJ1-6; tentative D call: TRBD1 (5 bases). From germline, CDR1 is SGHAT and CDR2 FQNNGV. The length of the CDR3 is 15 residues. V was shortened by 2 bases and J by 7 bases, with 12 bases between the two germline ends.

The rearrangement uses TRBV29-1 and TRBJ2-7; TRBD1 matches 8 bases. V trimming: 1 base; J trimming: 5 bases; junction bases outside the gene matches: 4. Germline CDR1 SQVTM, CDR2 ANQGSEA. This CDR3 is built from 13 residues. The CDR3 here is CSVEADRVNEQYF. CDR3 nucleotide sequence: TGCAGCGTTGAAGCGGACAGGGTAAACGAGCAGTACTTC.

The genes are TRBV12-3 or TRBV12-4 and TRBJ1-5, with D perhaps matching TRBD1 (5 bases). The CDR3 covers 14 residues. V lost 8 bases, J lost 3 bases, and 14 bases lay in between. CDR3 sequence: CASGGDRHNQPQHF. CDR3 DNA: TGTGCCAGCGGGGGAGACAGACACAATCAGCCCCAGCATTTT.

J is TRBJ2-3 and V is TRBV5-8; tentatively, D is TRBD1 (5 bases). This CDR3 has 15 amino acids. Germline CDR1 and CDR2: SGHTS and YDEGEE. V was trimmed by 5 bases and J by 3 bases, leaving 16 bases between them. The CDR3 spells CASRPTPGLTDTQYF. Here the CDR3 DNA reads TGTGCCAGCAGACCTACTCCAGGGTTGACAGATACGCAGTATTTT. The complete variable domain, with remaining parts taken from reference TRBV5-8 and TRBJ2-3, reads EAGVTQSPTHLIKTRGQQATLRCSPISGHTSVYWYQQALGLGLQFLLWYDEGEERNRGNFPPRFSGRQFPNYSSELNVNALELEDSALYLCASRPTPGLTDTQYFGPGTRLTVL.

This clonotype occurred many times. The chain employs TRBV29-1 and TRBJ2-4; D not resolved. Deletions cut 4 bases from V and 1 base from J, with 14 bases between. Germline V gives CDR1 SQVTM, CDR2 ANQGSEA. The CDR3 totals 15 residues. The CDR3 sequence: CSVGVGIGAKNIQYF. The CDR3 DNA sequence: TGCAGCGTTGGCGTTGGGATCGGGGCCAAAAACATTCAGTACTTC.

The table lists this clonotype with many counts. The CDR3 sequence: CASSPGERGLLETQYF. CDR3 nucleotide sequence: TGTGCCAGCAGCCCCGGGGAGCGGGGACTTCTCGAGACCCAGTACTTC. The V call is TRBV5-6, the J call TRBJ2-5; 7 bases are a match to TRBD2. Germline CDR1 reads SGHDT; CDR2 reads YYEEEE. V gave up 4 bases and J gave up 5 bases; unmatched junction bases: 14. This CDR3 region has 16 residues.

The table lists this clonotype with a few counts. The rearrangement joins TRBV20-1 to TRBJ2-7; D might be TRBD2 (6 bases). Per germline, CDR1 DFQATT and CDR2 SNEGSKA (reference sequence). The CDR3 covers 13 residues. CDR3 bases: TGCAGCACTAGGAGGGCCCCTACCTACGAGCAGTACTTC. It is translated as CSTRRAPTYEQYF.

Only a few counts were recorded for this clonotype. The chain uses TRBV10-3 and TRBJ2-1, with TRBD2 identical over 16 bases. The CDR3 runs to 16 residues. CDR1 and CDR2 from the germline V gene are ENHRY and SYGVKD. With V trimmed by 4 bases and J by 10 bases, 7 bases remained unmatched. The CDR3 loop is CAISAGTSGRALEQFF. The CDR3 bases are TGTGCCATCAGTGCAGGGACTAGCGGGAGGGCCTTGGAGCAGTTCTTC.

This clonotype was seen more than once but under ten times. The chain employs TRBV18 and TRBJ1-6; maybe TRBD1 (6 bases). The CDR3 loop spans 15 amino acids. The germline gives CDR1 KGHSH, CDR2 LQKENI. The germline V and J ends were trimmed by 5 bases and 5 bases, with 13 bases remaining between them. This chain's CDR3 is CASSSRQADNSPLHF. The CDR3 DNA reads TGTGCCAGCTCATCGAGACAGGCGGATAATTCACCCCTCCACTTT.

The chain couples TRBV4-3 to TRBJ2-1, with D unclear. The V gene's germline CDR1 is LGHNA and CDR2 YSLEER. There are 17 residues in the CDR3. Trimming cost V 4 bases and J 1 base, with 17 bases left between them. CDR3 sequence (DNA): TGCGCCAGCAGCCCCCGGACGGCCCGCCAATCCTACAATGAGCAGTTCTTC. Protein product: CASSPRTARQSYNEQFF.

V usage is TRBV6-5 and J usage is TRBJ2-3; 7 bases match TRBD1. Germline V gene sequence: CDR1 MNHEY, CDR2 SVGAGI. V lost 0 bases, J lost 5 bases, and 2 bases stayed unmatched. This CDR3 has 14 amino acids. CDR3 amino acids: CASSYSTGKDTQYF. CDR3 DNA: TGTGCCAGCAGTTACTCGACAGGGAAAGATACGCAGTATTTT.

This clonotype was observed a handful of times. This rearrangement joins TRBV20-1 to TRBJ1-2; possible D gene TRBD1, 5 bases. CDR1 is DFQATT, CDR2 SNEGSKA, per germline (reference sequence). Trimming removed 0 bases from V and 7 bases from J, with 27 bases in between. CDR3 length: 18 amino acids. The CDR3 DNA reads TGCAGTGCTAGAGATCTCGGCGGGTCAGGGAATTTTGGTCGTGGCTACACCTTC. Translation gives CSARDLGGSGNFGRGYTF.

Only a few counts were recorded for this clonotype. The CDR3 protein is CASSLGGQPNQPQHF. DNA for the CDR3: TGCGCCAGCAGCTTGGGTGGACAGCCCAATCAGCCCCAGCATTTT. The V and J genes are TRBV5-1 and TRBJ1-5; D may be TRBD1 (6 bases). Germline CDR1 is SGHRS and CDR2 is YFSETQ. V gave up 0 bases and J gave up 3 bases, with 10 bases separating them. CDR3 length: 15 amino acids. Filled out from reference TRBV5-1 and TRBJ1-5, the complete variable domain reads KAGVTQTPRYLIKTRGQQVTLSCSPISGHRSVSWYQQTPGQGLQFLFEYFSETQRNKGNFPGRFSGRQFSNSRSEMNVSTLELGDSALYLCASSLGGQPNQPQHFGDGTRLSIL.

This clonotype was recorded a few times. The V call is TRBV4-3, the J call TRBJ2-2; 7 bases map to TRBD1. The CDR3 totals 17 residues. The germline gives CDR1 LGHNA, CDR2 YSLEER. Unmatched junction bases numbered 8, after V lost 4 bases and J lost 0 bases. The chain's CDR3 is CASSRVQGTANTGELFF. The CDR3 coding sequence is TGCGCCAGCAGCCGAGTACAGGGGACGGCGAACACCGGGGAGCTGTTTTTT.

This clonotype was picked up many times. The genes are TRBV5-6 and TRBJ2-1; 9 bases agree with TRBD1. This CDR3 has 16 residues. The J segment lost 1 base and the V segment lost 4 bases, leaving 6 bases of the junction unmatched. CDR1 is SGHDT, CDR2 YYEEEE, per germline. The CDR3 here is CASSIDRGSSYNEQFF. The DNA of the CDR3 is TGTGCCAGCAGCATTGACAGGGGGAGTTCCTACAATGAGCAGTTCTTC.

This clonotype was observed at least ten times. The V and J genes are TRBV5-1 and TRBJ2-1; 10 bases are shared with TRBD2. After removal of 4 bases from V and 5 bases from J, the junction contained 6 bases not matched to a gene. The CDR3 runs to 15 residues. Germline-derived CDR1 and CDR2 are SGHRS and YFSETQ. CDR3 amino acids: CASSLRTSGDNEQFF. CDR3 DNA: TGCGCCAGCAGCCTTCGGACTAGCGGTGACAATGAGCAGTTCTTC.

This clonotype was detected only a few times. V gene TRBV6-1 combines with J gene TRBJ2-1; 12 bases line up with TRBD2. V shed 7 bases, J shed 8 bases, and the junction held 6 bases outside the gene matches. CDR1 is MNHNS, CDR2 SASEGT, per germline. This CDR3 region has 14 residues. The CDR3 DNA is TGTGCCAGCAACCAACTAGCGGGGGGACATGAGCAGTTCTTC. It translates to CASNQLAGGHEQFF.